Shown below are 7 T cell receptor beta chains from a single sample sequenced in a study of early stage breast cancer tumors. Some clones are missing from TCRdb's copy, which holds only in-frame ones; the method was immunoSEQ multiplex PCR. The table lists approximately 70,000 clones, around 80% of them singletons. Material for sequencing was blood. These receptors were collected from a person in their 40s with breast cancer.

The chain recombines TRBV29-1 with TRBJ2-2; D tentatively reads TRBD1 or TRBD2 (6 bases each). The CDR3 is 13 amino acids. V was clipped by 7 bases and J by 4 bases, with 13 bases between them. Looked up from germline, CDR1 is SQVTM and CDR2 is ANQGSEA. This CDR3 is CSAGGRSTGELFF. DNA for the CDR3: TGCAGCGCCGGGGGCAGGAGCACCGGGGAGCTGTTTTTT.

The chain has TRBV19 and TRBJ2-7, with D maybe TRBD2 (6 bases). With 3 bases removed from V and 3 bases from J, the gap between germline ends came to 15 bases. Germline values: CDR1 LNHDA, CDR2 SQIVND (reference sequence). This CDR3 has 15 amino acids. CDR3 residues: CASSIVTGELYEQYF. The CDR3 DNA sequence: TGTGCCAGTAGTATCGTTACGGGGGAGCTCTACGAGCAGTACTTC.

The chain uses TRBV6-6 and TRBJ1-2, with a possible D match to TRBD1 (5 bases). The ends were cut back, 2 bases at V and 4 bases at J, with 11 bases in the middle. The CDR3 is 14 amino acids. The V gene's germline CDR1 is MNHNY and CDR2 SVGAGI (reference sequence). The DNA of the CDR3 is TGTGCCAGCAGTTACGAAGAGGGGTTCTATGGCTACACCTTC. Its translation: CASSYEEGFYGYTF.

This sequence joins TRBV4-1 and TRBJ1-1; 11 positions match TRBD1. Germline CDR1 reads MGHRA; CDR2 reads YSYEKL. CDR3 length equals 15 residues. V shed 4 bases, J shed 4 bases, and the junction held 5 bases outside the gene matches. CDR3 in DNA: TGCGCCAGCAGCCCTCTGGGGACAGGGGGCACTGAAGCTTTCTTT. Encoded protein: CASSPLGTGGTEAFF.

The genes are TRBV28 and TRBJ1-1; possible D gene TRBD1, 5 bases. Trimming took 5 bases from V and 2 from J, leaving 12 bases between them. The CDR3 extends over 14 amino acids. Germline V lookup: CDR1 MDHEN, CDR2 SYDVKM. The CDR3 coding sequence is TGTGCCAGCAGTCCTCTGACAGTTAACACTGAAGCTTTCTTT. Amino acids: CASSPLTVNTEAFF.

This clone has a handful of counts. The chain has TRBV5-5 and TRBJ2-7, with 8 bases identical to TRBD1. The CDR3 loop spans 14 amino acids. From germline, CDR1 is SGHKS and CDR2 YYEKEE (reference sequence). After removal of 4 bases from V and 7 bases from J, the junction contained 10 bases not matched to a gene. CDR3 in DNA: TGTGCCAGCAGCCCACGGCAGGGGGCAGGGGAGCAGTACTTC. This translates into CASSPRQGAGEQYF.

The rearrangement joins TRBV10-1 to TRBJ2-5, with TRBD1 matching over 8 bases. CDR3 length equals 14 residues. Per germline, CDR1 WNHNN and CDR2 SYGVQD (reference sequence). J was trimmed by 9 bases and V by 6 bases; bases with no gene match: 12. CDR3 DNA sequence: TGCGCCAGCAGCCTTCACCAGGGGGCGGCTCCCCAGTACTTC. Translating it yields CASSLHQGAAPQYF.